The T cell receptor beta chain under discussion was sequenced for a study of OX40 agonist ivuxolimab in advanced cancers. About the study: People who had prior anti-PD-1, anti-PD-L1 or anti-CTLA-4 therapy could take part, and around 40% had some. Study-wide points: The study observed clonal expansion of CD4+ and CD8+ blood T cells by week 6 at 0.1 to 3.0 mg/kg.

TCRdb's table, derived via immunoSEQ multiplex PCR, lists solely in-frame clones and lacks some. Of around 90,000 clones detected, over 75% appear once; the ten largest clones hold around 0.3%. Details on this clone: The antigen is not known.

Per the germline V gene, CDR1 is KGHSH and CDR2 is LQKENI. This CDR3 is 13 amino acids long. Trimming pared 3 bases from V and 3 bases from J, leaving 8 bases between. The chain combines TRBV18 with TRBJ1-1, with D perhaps TRBD1 (6 bases). The sequence derives from an adult with an advanced solid tumor such as melanoma, head and neck, liver or kidney cancer. The sequencing used CD4+ or CD8+ T cells sorted from blood, collected in a trial of the OX40 agonist ivuxolimab. CDR3 DNA: TGTGCCAGCTCACCCAACAGGGACACTGAAGCTTTCTTT. Translated, it gives CASSPNRDTEAFF. Using reference TRBV18 and TRBJ1-1 for the parts outside the CDR3, the full variable domain is NAGVMQNPRHLVRRRGQEARLRCSPMKGHSHVYWYRQLPEEGLKFMVYLQKENIIDESGMPKERFSAEFPKEGPSILRIQQVVRGDSAAYFCASSPNRDTEAFFGQGTRLTVV.